This TCR beta chain was found in a study of cytomegalovirus exposure and HLA in healthy donors. Study-level information: Among the approximately 430 donors who were genotyped, 70% to 90% fell in the genetic ancestry cluster that is associated with self-reported Caucasian donors. Regarding the study as a whole: Previously analyzed data showed that most TCR beta V segments were productive at a frequency of about 87% or about 30%.

The PCR used 60 Vbeta and 13 Jbeta primers. Profiling relied on immunoSEQ multiplex PCR, and the TCRdb table lists in-frame clones only, not all of them. The sample contains 150,000 or so clones, over 70% of which appear only once. Comments on this clone: What it binds is not known.

The ends were cut back, 4 bases at V and 4 bases at J, with 16 bases in the middle. The CDR3 covers 15 residues. Germline V CDR1 and CDR2: SNHLY, FYNNEI. The sample was PBMCs. The J gene is TRBJ1-2, the V gene TRBV2; D may be TRBD1 (6 bases). This clonotype was obtained from a woman in her 40s in good health and CMV-seronegative. In DNA, the CDR3 is TGTGCCAGCAGTGGAAATGGGGGCCTGCTCTATGGCTACACCTTC. This sequence encodes CASSGNGGLLYGYTF.